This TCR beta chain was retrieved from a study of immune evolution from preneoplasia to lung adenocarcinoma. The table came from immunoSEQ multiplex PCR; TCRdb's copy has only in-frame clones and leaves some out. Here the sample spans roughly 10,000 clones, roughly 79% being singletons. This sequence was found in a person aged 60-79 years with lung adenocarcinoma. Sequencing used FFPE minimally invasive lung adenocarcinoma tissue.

CDR3 nucleotides: TGTGCCAGCAGGTTTGCCGCGGAAGCTTTCTTT. Protein sequence: CASRFAAEAFF. This chain connects TRBV7-9 to TRBJ1-1; D gene ambiguous. Germline V lookup: CDR1 SEHNR, CDR2 FQNEAQ (reference sequence). The V gene lost 6 bases and the J gene lost 8 bases, with 10 bases spanning the gap. This CDR3 is 11 amino acids long.